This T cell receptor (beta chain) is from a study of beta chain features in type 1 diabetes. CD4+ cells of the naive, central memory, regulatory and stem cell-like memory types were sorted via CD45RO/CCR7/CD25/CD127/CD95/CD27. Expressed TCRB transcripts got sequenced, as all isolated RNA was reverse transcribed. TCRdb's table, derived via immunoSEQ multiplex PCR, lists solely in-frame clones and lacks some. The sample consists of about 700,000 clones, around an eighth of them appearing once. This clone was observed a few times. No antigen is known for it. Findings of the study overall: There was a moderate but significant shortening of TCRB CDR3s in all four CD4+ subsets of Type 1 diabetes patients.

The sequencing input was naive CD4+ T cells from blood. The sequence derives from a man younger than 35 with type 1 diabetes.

CDR3 protein: CASSLDRSQETQYF. The CDR3 DNA reads as TGTGCCAGCAGCTTGGACAGGAGTCAAGAGACCCAGTACTTC. The rearrangement joins TRBV5-4 to TRBJ2-5, with D possibly TRBD1 on 5 matching bases. Germline V gene lookup returns CDR1 SGHNT and CDR2 YYREEE (reference sequence). Trimming stripped 0 bases from V and 2 bases from J, with 8 bases between. The CDR3 has 14 residues.